A selection of T cell receptor beta chains follows, all from one sample in a study of T-cell memory formation after mild COVID-19. TCRdb re-derived calls from the 5' RACE reads in MiXCR, one entry per CDR3 protein. The sample yields a few hundred thousand distinct CDR3 sequences, less than 25% seen once. The sequencing input was PBMCs or a T cell subset sorted from them (not recorded which). The source is an adult woman who had mild COVID-19 (a few samples of this study predate the infection). Cell type and time point are not known. Both conserved end residues are part of each CDR3. Fields, in order: CDR3 length, V gene, clone size, CDR3 protein. A row's size may be missing; if present it is once, few, many or a size class.

CDR3 length: 14; V gene: TRBV20-1; clone size: NA; CDR3 protein: CSARGGSSNQPQHF
CDR3 length: 11; V gene: TRBV10-3; clone size: NA; CDR3 protein: CAIQRPYGYTF
CDR3 length: 13; V gene: TRBV12-3/TRBV12-4; clone size: NA; CDR3 protein: CASRPGQGQPQHF
CDR3 length: 15; V gene: TRBV5-1; clone size: NA; CDR3 protein: CASSLMPASGNTIYF
CDR3 length: 16; V gene: TRBV12-3/TRBV12-4; clone size: NA; CDR3 protein: CASLIGRGGGTDTQYF
CDR3 length: 13; V gene: TRBV12-3/TRBV12-4; clone size: few; CDR3 protein: CASNIGTRGEQYF
CDR3 length: 18; V gene: TRBV6-6; clone size: NA; CDR3 protein: CASSYYPTTQRDGETQYF
CDR3 length: 13; V gene: TRBV7-9; clone size: few; CDR3 protein: CASSSSGSGELFF
CDR3 length: 16; V gene: TRBV19; clone size: NA; CDR3 protein: CASSLSEGGFIYEQFF
CDR3 length: 14; V gene: TRBV18; clone size: few; CDR3 protein: CASSPRGSLNEQFF
CDR3 length: 16; V gene: TRBV5-6; clone size: few; CDR3 protein: CASTLYETGGRYEQYF
CDR3 length: 12; V gene: TRBV12-3/TRBV12-4; clone size: many; CDR3 protein: CASSFPGAEQYF